This TCR beta chain was captured in a study of T-cell memory formation after mild COVID-19. Study details: TCR clustering was largely donor specific.

TCRdb analysed the 5' RACE reads with MiXCR anew, one entry per CDR3 protein. The table records fewer than 400,000 distinct CDR3 sequences, 10% to 15% of them present only once. This CDR3 spans 15 amino acids. V was clipped by 3 bases and J by 1 base, with 10 bases between them. The germline gives CDR1 SGHRS, CDR2 YFSETQ. Sequencing was carried out using PBMCs or a T cell subset sorted from them (not recorded which). The chain uses TRBV5-1 and TRBJ2-2; D tentatively reads TRBD1 or TRBD2 (5 bases each). The receptor comes from a man aged 18 to 30 who had mild COVID-19 (a few samples of this study predate the infection). Cell type and time point are not known. The CDR3 here is CASSWGWRNTGELFF. CDR3 DNA sequence: TGCGCCAGCAGCTGGGGGTGGAGGAACACCGGGGAGCTGTTTTTT.